The source of this T cell receptor beta chain is a study of blood T cell repertoires in COVID-19. Study-level background: Material from acute and convalescent COVID-19 was sourced from the United States, Italy and Spain. The cDNA or gDNA used as material had been derived from T cells, B-cell-depleted T cells, or PBMCs.

Trimming stripped 8 bases from V and 0 bases from J, with 12 bases between. The CDR3 loop spans 14 amino acids. Germline V lookup: CDR1 MNHNY, CDR2 SVGAGI (reference sequence). Original processing notes: Reference gene primer amplification in the assay estimated nucleated cell counts. Only in-frame clones appear in the TCRdb table, and some are missing; sequencing was by immunoSEQ multiplex PCR. For V, J and clone size, that table is used; D and trimming come from the DNA. The data hold 150,000 to 200,000 clones, with around nine tenths observed a single time. The clonotype comes from a human donor in a cohort sampled during active COVID-19. The gene calls are TRBV6-6 and TRBJ2-3; D is perhaps TRBD1 (5 bases). The sequenced sample was peripheral blood. The CDR3, as DNA: TGTGCCAGCGCCTCGGACACGAGCACAGATACGCAGTATTTT. Translation: CASASDTSTDTQYF.